This entry lists 28 T cell receptor beta chains sequenced from one sample in a study of T cell responses to AZD1222 COVID-19 vaccine (dated by TCRdb to about 2021). The time point label, read with the paper, signifies: about 28 days (+/-7) after the second vaccine dose. Libraries came from the immunoSEQ multiplex PCR assay. The table comes from immuneACCESS by way of TCRdb, which keeps in-frame sequences with V and J called. Part of the clones is missing from these tables; in studies checked, under half for an unresolved V gene and the rest for unknown reasons. This sample holds roughly 99,000 clones; 92% were observed only once. The ten largest account for 7.5% to 9.5% of the sample. This specimen consisted of peripheral blood, obtained 28 days after the second AZD1222 dose. The receptors come from an adult who received the AZD1222 COVID-19 vaccine.

The rearrangement joins TRBV12-5 to TRBJ2-3, with 8 bases that match TRBD2. The ends lost 1 base at V and 0 bases at J; junction bases unmatched: 9. Looked up from germline, CDR1 is LGHNT and CDR2 is FRNRAP. The CDR3 is made up of 18 amino acids. The DNA of the CDR3 is TGTGCTAGTGGTTTGGGCCTTTTTTCGGGGGGGAGCACAGATACGCAGTATTTT. It is translated as CASGLGLFSGGSTDTQYF.

The V gene is TRBV18, the J gene TRBJ1-1; perhaps TRBD1 as D (6 bases). The length of the CDR3 is 15 residues. The germline gives CDR1 KGHSH, CDR2 LQKENI. The V end lost 3 bases, the J end lost 0 bases, and 11 bases lay between the germline ends. The CDR3 here is CASSPPDRLNTEAFF. CDR3 nucleotide sequence: TGTGCCAGCTCACCGCCGGACAGATTGAACACTGAAGCTTTCTTT.

This clone was detected only once. V usage is TRBV3-1 (or the pseudogene TRBV3-2) and J usage is TRBJ2-3, with D hard to call. The CDR3 extends over 15 amino acids. Trimming removed 4 bases at V and 4 bases at J, with 15 bases between. Germline-derived CDR1 and CDR2 are LGHDT and YNNKEL (reference sequence). The DNA of the CDR3 is TGTGCCAGCAGCCCCTCTGCGGTGGGCTCAGATACGCAGTATTTT. Encoded protein: CASSPSAVGSDTQYF.

The genes are TRBV2 and TRBJ2-1; D is undetermined. The CDR3 totals 12 residues. Trimming stripped 3 bases from V and 3 bases from J, with 3 bases between. Germline loops: CDR1 SNHLY, CDR2 FYNNEI. CDR3 loop: CASSDLYNEQFF. The DNA of the CDR3 is TGTGCCAGCAGTGACCTCTACAATGAGCAGTTCTTC.

A note on this clone: Germline and junction disagree at one end, which may indicate a read error. The chain couples TRBV5-1 to TRBJ2-5; D gene unclear. CDR1 is SGHRS and CDR2 is YFSETQ in the germline V gene. CDR3 size: 14 residues. DNA of the CDR3: TGCGCCAGCAGCTTGGGCGCCAGGCCAGAGGCCCAGTACTTC. Residues: CASSLGARPEAQYF.

This rearrangement joins TRBV7-9 to TRBJ1-2; D might be TRBD1 (5 bases). Germline CDR1 reads SEHNR; CDR2 reads FQNEAQ (reference sequence). V dropped 5 bases and J dropped 5 bases, with 15 bases sitting between them. The CDR3 is 14 amino acids. The CDR3 sequence is CASSTGGGNYGYTF. CDR3 bases: TGTGCCAGCAGCACAGGCGGGGGAAATTATGGCTACACCTTC.

The rearrangement links TRBV9 to TRBJ2-3; D is perhaps TRBD1 or TRBD2 (7 bases each). The CDR3 loop spans 16 amino acids. The V and J ends lost 4 bases and 5 bases respectively, with 20 bases between them. The germline gives CDR1 SGDLS, CDR2 YYNGEE. The chain's CDR3 is CASSKRGRESEDTQYF. CDR3 coding DNA: TGTGCCAGCAGCAAAAGGGGGCGGGAGAGTGAAGATACGCAGTATTTT. Full variable domain (rest looked up from reference TRBV9 and TRBJ2-3): DSGVTQTPKHLITATGQRVTLRCSPRSGDLSVYWYQQSLDQGLQFLIQYYNGEERAKGNILERFSAQQFPDLHSELNLSSLELGDSALYFCASSKRGRESEDTQYFGPGTRLTVL.

The chain is built from TRBV10-3 and TRBJ2-3; 7 bases align to TRBD2. V was pared by 8 bases and J by 3 bases, with 17 bases of the junction left unmatched. The germline V gene has CDR1 ENHRY and CDR2 SYGVKD. This CDR3 is built from 17 residues. DNA of the CDR3: TGTGCCATCCGCGAAGGGGTAGGCGGGAGCAGTACAGATACGCAGTATTTT. It yields the protein CAIREGVGGSSTDTQYF.

The chain has TRBV30 and TRBJ2-6; D call uncertain. CDR1 and CDR2 from the germline V gene are GTSNPN and SVGIG (reference sequence). This CDR3 has 15 residues. Trimming took 0 bases from V and 4 from J, leaving 10 bases between them. DNA of the CDR3: TGTGCCTGGAGTGTTGGGGTTTCGGGGGCCAACGTCCTGACTTTC. Residues: CAWSVGVSGANVLTF. Looking up the rest from reference TRBV30 and TRBJ2-6 gives the full variable domain: SQTIHQWPATLVQPVGSPLSLECTVEGTSNPNLYWYRQAAGRGLQLLFYSVGIGQISSEVPQNLSASRPQDRQFILSSKKLLLSDSGFYLCAWSVGVSGANVLTFGAGSRLTVL.

The chain couples TRBV5-5 to TRBJ1-5; 8 bases fit TRBD1. In germline, CDR1 is SGHKS, CDR2 YYEKEE (reference sequence). CDR3 length equals 18 residues. The V segment lost 1 base and the J segment 5 bases; nucleotides outside the gene matches: 14. CDR3 sequence: CASSLTPVGQGSDQPQHF. The CDR3, as DNA: TGTGCCAGCAGCTTGACACCAGTCGGACAGGGTTCTGATCAGCCCCAGCATTTT.

This sequence joins TRBV28 and TRBJ1-5; D possibly corresponds to TRBD1 (6 bases). The V gene lost 5 bases and the J gene lost 3 bases, with 17 bases spanning the gap. This CDR3 contains 16 residues. Germline-derived CDR1 and CDR2 are MDHEN and SYDVKM. CDR3 loop: CASSAPGHGLNQPQHF. The CDR3 DNA reads TGTGCCAGCAGTGCACCGGGACACGGGCTCAATCAGCCCCAGCATTTT.

J is TRBJ2-3 and V is TRBV5-5; D unresolved. Deletions cut 0 bases from V and 0 bases from J, with 5 bases between. CDR3 length: 14 amino acids. Looked up from germline, CDR1 is SGHKS and CDR2 is YYEKEE (reference sequence). In nucleotides, the CDR3 is TGTGCCAGCAGCTTGGCCTCGAGCACAGATACGCAGTATTTT. Encoded protein: CASSLASSTDTQYF.

This chain's CDR3 is CASSATGYGYTF. CDR3 DNA: TGTGCCAGCAGTGCAACGGGCTATGGCTACACCTTC. V and J are TRBV25-1 and TRBJ1-2; D not resolved. Germline CDR1 reads MGHDK; CDR2 reads SYGVNS. The V and J ends lost 4 bases and 4 bases respectively, with 7 bases between them. This CDR3 has 12 residues.

The CDR3 reads CASTSPFGGYNEQFF. The CDR3 bases are TGTGCCAGCACCTCCCCCTTCGGAGGCTACAATGAGCAGTTCTTC. This rearrangement joins TRBV6-5 to TRBJ2-1; a weak D match, TRBD2 (5 bases). The CDR3 spans 15 residues. V was pared by 7 bases and J by 3 bases, with 16 bases between. Germline CDR1 and CDR2: MNHEY and SVGAGI.

J is TRBJ2-7 and V is TRBV6-5; TRBD2 is a possible D gene (6 bases). The CDR3 sequence is 14 residues long. The germline gives CDR1 MNHEY, CDR2 SVGAGI. With 2 bases removed from V and 2 bases from J, the gap between germline ends came to 10 bases. The CDR3 sequence is CASSYGRGTYEQYF. Here the CDR3 DNA reads TGTGCCAGCAGTTACGGGCGGGGCACCTACGAGCAGTACTTC.

The CDR3 DNA follows: TGTGCCAGCAGCGTAGACAGGGGAGGCAAAGGTTCACCCCTCCACTTT. This codes for CASSVDRGGKGSPLHF. The V and J genes are TRBV9 and TRBJ1-6, with 7 bases fitting TRBD1. The ends lost 0 bases at V and 9 bases at J; junction bases unmatched: 9. This CDR3 spans 16 amino acids. Germline V gene data show CDR1 as SGDLS and CDR2 as YYNGEE.

The DNA of the CDR3 is TGTGCCAGCAGCTTAGCGGGTGGAGAGACCCAGTACTTC. Its protein is CASSLAGGETQYF. The genes are TRBV7-9 and TRBJ2-5; D not certain. Trimming pared 0 bases from V and 4 bases from J, leaving 6 bases between. Germline CDR1 reads SEHNR; CDR2 reads FQNEAQ (reference sequence). The CDR3 runs 13 residues.

This sequence joins TRBV7-8 and TRBJ1-6, with D maybe TRBD1 (5 bases). Deletions cut 1 base from V and 8 bases from J, with 12 bases between. The germline V gene has CDR1 SGHVS and CDR2 FQNEAQ. This CDR3 spans 15 amino acids. The CDR3 spells CASSLVRDPYSPLHF. The DNA for the CDR3 is TGTGCCAGCAGCTTAGTTCGGGACCCTTATTCACCCCTCCACTTT.

The V and J genes are TRBV3-1 (or the pseudogene TRBV3-2) and TRBJ1-4; 7 nucleotides agree with TRBD1. Trimming at V came to 3 bases and at J to 4 bases, leaving 5 bases not matched to a gene. CDR1 and CDR2 (germline): LGHDT, YNNKEL (reference sequence). The CDR3 is made up of 15 amino acids. The CDR3 region has the DNA TGTGCCAGCAGCCACCCGGACAGGATTAATGAAAAACTGTTTTTT. This sequence encodes CASSHPDRINEKLFF.

This clone has a single count. The J gene is TRBJ1-6, the V gene TRBV5-1, with D possibly matching TRBD1 (6 bases). The germline V gene has CDR1 SGHRS and CDR2 YFSETQ. V gave up 4 bases and J gave up 7 bases, with 18 bases separating them. CDR3 size: 16 residues. Written as DNA, the CDR3 is TGCGCCAGCAGCCTCGGGCCAACAGGGCCCAATTCACCCCTCCACTTT. Translating gives CASSLGPTGPNSPLHF.

The chain couples TRBV6-6 to TRBJ1-3; D uncertain. CDR1 MNHNY and CDR2 SVGAGI come from the germline V gene (reference sequence). This CDR3 contains 17 residues. V lost 5 bases to trimming and J lost 1 base, with 18 bases between them. The CDR3 DNA sequence: TGTGCCAGCAGTCGAACCTCGGGCAGCCCGTCTGGAAACACCATATATTTT. Protein: CASSRTSGSPSGNTIYF.

The rearrangement uses TRBV10-3 and TRBJ1-3; possibly TRBD1 for D (6 bases). CDR3 size: 15 residues. Germline V lookup: CDR1 ENHRY, CDR2 SYGVKD. V dropped 4 bases and J dropped 0 bases, with 10 bases sitting between them. DNA of the CDR3: TGTGCCATCAGTGGGGGGGCTTCCTCTGGAAACACCATATATTTT. Encoded protein: CAISGGASSGNTIYF.

V and J are TRBV9 and TRBJ1-6, with D hard to call. Germline V CDR1 and CDR2: SGDLS, YYNGEE. This CDR3 is built from 14 residues. V was clipped by 3 bases and J by 10 bases, with 14 bases between them. The CDR3 is CASSAWDAASPLHF. The CDR3 DNA reads as TGTGCCAGCAGCGCCTGGGATGCAGCCTCACCCCTCCACTTT.

The chain joins TRBV28 to TRBJ1-5; D not certain. In germline, CDR1 is MDHEN, CDR2 SYDVKM. This CDR3 spans 13 amino acids. Between the trimmed V and J ends, which lost 5 bases and 6 bases, there was a span of 11 bases. The CDR3 DNA sequence: TGTGCCAGCAGTGCCTTATTCGGTCAGCCCCAGCATTTT. It is translated as CASSALFGQPQHF.

This chain joins TRBV7-9 and TRBJ1-6; maybe TRBD1 (5 bases). Germline V gene data show CDR1 as SEHNR and CDR2 as FQNEAQ (reference sequence). Trimming pared 3 bases from V and 8 bases from J, leaving 23 bases between. This CDR3 has 18 residues. CDR3 nucleotides: TGTGCCAGCAGCTTTATCAAGGGAGATAGACAGCGATATTCACCCCTCCACTTT. Its protein is CASSFIKGDRQRYSPLHF. Looking up the rest from reference TRBV7-9 and TRBJ1-6 gives the full variable domain: DTGVSQNPRHKITKRGQNVTFRCDPISEHNRLYWYRQTLGQGPEFLTYFQNEAQLEKSRLLSDRFSAERPKGSFSTLEIQRTEQGDSAMYLCASSFIKGDRQRYSPLHFGNGTRLTVT.

The chain couples TRBV7-3 to TRBJ1-6; the D gene is possibly TRBD1 (6 bases). CDR3 length: 15 residues. Trimming left V 2 bases short and J 12 bases short, with 17 bases between. CDR1 and CDR2 (germline): SGHTA, FQGTGA. The DNA for the CDR3 is TGTGCCAGCAGCTTACGTCCCCCCCCAGGGGTACCCCTCCACTTT. Protein product: CASSLRPPPGVPLHF. Full variable domain (outside the CDR3, taken from reference TRBV7-3 and TRBJ1-6): GAGVSQTPSNKVTEKGKYVELRCDPISGHTALYWYRQSLGQGPEFLIYFQGTGAADDSGLPNDRFFAVRPEGSVSTLKIQRTERGDSAVYLCASSLRPPPGVPLHFGNGTRLTVT.

The chain couples TRBV18 to TRBJ2-7, with TRBD2 as a possible D gene (6 bases). CDR1 is KGHSH, CDR2 LQKENI, per germline. Trimming stripped 2 bases from V and 5 bases from J, with 10 bases between. The CDR3 runs to 13 residues. DNA for the CDR3: TGTGCCAGCTCACCAGGGACGGGGGACGAGCAGTACTTC. It codes for CASSPGTGDEQYF.

The chain couples TRBV7-2 to TRBJ1-5, with unresolved D. Looked up from germline, CDR1 is SGHTA and CDR2 is FQGNSA. Trimming removed 4 bases at V and 11 bases at J, with 15 bases between. There are 13 residues in the CDR3. The chain's CDR3 is CASSSVIRGTQHF. CDR3 nucleotides: TGTGCCAGCAGCTCCGTAATCCGGGGAACCCAGCATTTT.